The clone carrying this TCR beta chain was seen once. Its antigen is not identified. This specimen comes from a study of cytomegalovirus exposure and HLA in healthy donors. On the study more broadly: Drawn from HLA-typed donors, tens of millions of unique TCRs were held in an early data release. General study points: About 150 TCR beta chains were listed as cytomegalovirus-associated. Some public TCRs appeared in many individuals, while most sequences were rare. Highest at DRB1 and lowest at HLA-C, TCR association rates differed among HLA loci in a later analysis.

60 Vbeta and 13 Jbeta primers were used in PCR. Using immunoSEQ multiplex PCR, the repertoire was profiled, and TCRdb retains in-frame clones only, with some absent. The sample has 150,000 to 200,000 clones, around 78% seen once. This clonotype was sampled from a man younger than 30 in good health and CMV-seronegative. The sample was PBMCs.

The CDR3 DNA is TGTGCCAGCACCGCCGACAGGGCCTACGAGCAGTACTTC. Protein product: CASTADRAYEQYF. V gene TRBV2 combines with J gene TRBJ2-5; 7 positions match TRBD1. Matching the DNA end better, TRBJ2-7 makes the J call doubtful. The germline V gene encodes CDR1 SNHLY and CDR2 FYNNEI. The CDR3 has 13 residues.